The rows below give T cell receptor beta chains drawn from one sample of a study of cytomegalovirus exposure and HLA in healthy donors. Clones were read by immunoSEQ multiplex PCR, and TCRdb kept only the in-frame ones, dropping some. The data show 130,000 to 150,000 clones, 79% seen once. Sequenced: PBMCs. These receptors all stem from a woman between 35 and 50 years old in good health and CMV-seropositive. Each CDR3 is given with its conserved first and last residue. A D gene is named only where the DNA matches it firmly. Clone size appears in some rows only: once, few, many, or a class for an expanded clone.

CDR3 DNA: TGTGCCATCGCCGGAGCCTCTGGAAACACCATATATTTT
CDR3 protein: CAIAGASGNTIYF
J gene: TRBJ1-3
V gene: TRBV2
clone size: once
D gene: -

CDR3 DNA: TGTGCCAGCAGTGAATTTGGGGCATCCACTAACTATGGCTACACCTTC
CDR3 protein: CASSEFGASTNYGYTF
J gene: TRBJ1-2
V gene: TRBV6-1
clone size: -
D gene: -

CDR3 DNA: TGCAGCGTTGGGGACAGGGCCAATCAGCCCCAGCATTTT
CDR3 protein: CSVGDRANQPQHF
J gene: TRBJ1-5
V gene: TRBV29-1
clone size: -
D gene: TRBD1

CDR3 DNA: TGCGCCAGCAGCCACGCAACAGGGCCACCGAACACTGAAGCTTTCTTT
CDR3 protein: CASSHATGPPNTEAFF
J gene: TRBJ1-1
V gene: TRBV4-1
clone size: once
D gene: -

CDR3 DNA: TGTGCCAGCAGTTTGCTAGCGGGGGGCCAAGAGACCCAGTACTTC
CDR3 protein: CASSLLAGGQETQYF
J gene: TRBJ2-5
V gene: TRBV27
clone size: few
D gene: TRBD2

CDR3 DNA: TGTGCCAGCAGCCGAGAACTAGCGGGGGTGAGCAATGAGCAGTTCTTC
CDR3 protein: CASSRELAGVSNEQFF
J gene: TRBJ2-1
V gene: TRBV4-2
clone size: -
D gene: TRBD2

CDR3 DNA: TGTGCCAGCAGCCCACCGGACAGGGGTCTTTCCGCTGAAGCTTTCTTT
CDR3 protein: CASSPPDRGLSAEAFF
J gene: TRBJ1-1
V gene: TRBV2
clone size: -
D gene: TRBD1

CDR3 DNA: TGTGCCAGCAGCTACTACGGGGGGAGCTCCTACAATGAGCAGTTCTTC
CDR3 protein: CASSYYGGSSYNEQFF
J gene: TRBJ2-1
V gene: TRBV6-5
clone size: -
D gene: TRBD2

CDR3 DNA: TGTGCCGGTTATCGGACAGGCGAAGGCTACACCTTC
CDR3 protein: CAGYRTGEGYTF
J gene: TRBJ1-2
V gene: TRBV30
clone size: -
D gene: TRBD1

CDR3 DNA: TGTGCCAGCTCACCAGGGACAGGGCCCGGCTACACCTTC
CDR3 protein: CASSPGTGPGYTF
J gene: TRBJ1-2
V gene: TRBV18
clone size: -
D gene: TRBD1